This TCR beta chain was recorded in a study of cytomegalovirus exposure and HLA in healthy donors. Both 60 Vbeta primers and 13 Jbeta primers went into the PCR. The data were produced by immunoSEQ multiplex PCR, yet TCRdb's version contains in-frame clones alone and is incomplete. The data contain about 130,000 clones, 81% of them singletons. CDR1 is MGHRA, CDR2 YSYEKL, per germline. Trimming cost V 3 bases and J 2 bases, with 17 bases left between them. CDR3 size: 17 residues. The J gene is TRBJ2-1, the V gene TRBV4-1, with D tentatively TRBD1 (6 bases). The sample was PBMCs. This TCR was recovered from a man younger than 35 in good health and CMV-seronegative. DNA for the CDR3: TGCGCCAGCAGCCACCTAGGGGCAGGGGTACCCTACAATGAGCAGTTCTTC. Translating it yields CASSHLGAGVPYNEQFF.